A selection of T cell receptor beta chains follows, all from one sample in a study of liver allograft versus peripheral blood T cells. Via MiXCR, TCRdb re-called the reads, giving one row per CDR3 protein. The sample lists 8,000 to 9,000 distinct CDR3 sequences, approximately 15% occurring once. The receptor source for this set is a human patient who had a liver transplant. Some T cells may be provided by the graft donor. CDR3s include the opening cysteine and the closing phenylalanine or tryptophan. The D gene is left open where the match is weak. Not all rows give a size; the values are once, few, many and, for expanded clones, a class.

>-|TRBJ1-6|TRBD1|TRBV5-5
TGTGCCAGAAGCCAGGACAGGGGGCGGGATAATTCACCCCTCCACTTT
CARSQDRGRDNSPLHF
>medium-sized|TRBJ1-2|TRBD1|TRBV5-4
TGTGCCAGCAGTCGGAAGGGGGCTTATGGCTACACCTTC
CASSRKGAYGYTF
>medium-sized|TRBJ1-2|-|TRBV6-1
TGTGCCAGCAGTGCCGGGGAGAGGAATGGCTACACCTTC
CASSAGERNGYTF
>-|TRBJ2-5|TRBD1|TRBV27
TGTGCCAGCAGTCCCAGGGGGTGGGAGACCCAGTACTTC
CASSPRGWETQYF
>medium-sized|TRBJ1-3|-|TRBV6-5
TGTGCCAGCAGTTACTCACCCTCGACGGACTCTGGAAACACCATATATTTT
CASSYSPSTDSGNTIYF
>-|TRBJ1-1|-|TRBV20-1
TGCAGTGCTAGAGAGGGGAGCGGAGGAGCTTTCTTT
CSAREGSGGAFF
>medium-sized|TRBJ1-2|-|TRBV6-5
TGTGCCAGCAGAGCAGCTTATGGCTACACCTTC
CASRAAYGYTF
>medium-sized|TRBJ1-3|-|TRBV18
TGTGCCAGCTCGGTGGGGCAGGTAACTGGAAACACCATATATTTT
CASSVGQVTGNTIYF
>-|TRBJ2-5|-|TRBV6-2/TRBV6-3
TGTGCCAGCAGTTACCGGCCGGGAGAAGAGACCCAGTACTTC
CASSYRPGEETQYF
>medium-sized|TRBJ1-6|TRBD1|TRBV6-5
TGTGCCAGCAGTCCGGGACAGGGGCGGTCACCCCTCCACTTT
CASSPGQGRSPLHF
>-|TRBJ1-3|-|TRBV7-2
TGTGCCAGCATAAAGGACAAGAGAAACACCATATATTTT
CASIKDKRNTIYF
>medium-sized|TRBJ2-2|-|TRBV6-2/TRBV6-3
TGTGCCAGCAGTTTAAGGGGGGGTCTTAGCACCGGGGAGCTGTTTTTT
CASSLRGGLSTGELFF
>many|TRBJ1-2|-|TRBV6-2/TRBV6-3
TGTGCCAGCAGTTTTCTTCGGGGGATTAACTATGGCTACACCTTC
CASSFLRGINYGYTF
>-|TRBJ2-7|-|TRBV30
TGTGCCTGGAGTGTAGGCGGAATTCAGTACTTC
CAWSVGGIQYF
>-|TRBJ1-1|-|TRBV20-1
TGCAGTGCTAGGGGTTCAAGGTGGATGAACACTGAAGCTTTCTTT
CSARGSRWMNTEAFF
>-|TRBJ2-7|-|TRBV6-2/TRBV6-3
TGTGCCAGCAGTTGGAGGGCGGAGGGGTTCGTGCAGTACTTC
CASSWRAEGFVQYF
>medium-sized|TRBJ1-5|-|TRBV18
TGTGCCAGCTCACCATTGTATAGCAATCAGCCCCAGCATTTT
CASSPLYSNQPQHF
>medium-sized|TRBJ1-2|-|TRBV7-2
TGTGCCAGCAGCTTCGAGGGACCCTATGGCTACACCTTC
CASSFEGPYGYTF
>-|TRBJ2-7|TRBD2|TRBV20-1
TGCAGTGCTAGAGTTTTGGGGACTAGCGTTTACGAGCAGTACTTC
CSARVLGTSVYEQYF
>medium-sized|TRBJ1-4|-|TRBV9
TGTGCCAGCAGCTTCAGTCATATGGGTGAAAAACTGTTTTTT
CASSFSHMGEKLFF
>medium-sized|TRBJ1-4|TRBD1|TRBV12-3/TRBV12-4
TGTGCCAGCAGCCCCACAGGGGGCGAAGAAAAACTGTTTTTT
CASSPTGGEEKLFF
>-|TRBJ2-1|TRBD2|TRBV28
TGTGCCAGCAGTTCCGCTGCTAGCGGGGGGGCCAGTGAGCAGTTCTTC
CASSSAASGGASEQFF
>medium-sized|TRBJ1-6|-|TRBV30
TGTGCCTGGAGCCTACCTCGGGAGGTCCGATCACCCCTCCACTTT
CAWSLPREVRSPLHF
>few|TRBJ2-1|TRBD2|TRBV3-1
TGTGCCAGCAGCCAAGTTAGCGGGGCTGGGAATGAGCAGTTCTTC
CASSQVSGAGNEQFF
>many|TRBJ1-4|-|TRBV30
TGTGCCTGGAGAGATAGAGAACGGAACGAAGAAAAACTGTTTTTT
CAWRDRERNEEKLFF
>once|TRBJ1-1|-|TRBV11-2
TGTGCCAGCTCGTCGGGGGATGAAGCTTTCTTT
CASSSGDEAFF
>-|TRBJ1-2|TRBD1|TRBV29-1
TGCAGTGTCGGGACAGACTATGGCTACACCTTC
CSVGTDYGYTF
>-|TRBJ1-2|TRBD1|TRBV5-1
TGCGCCAGCAGCCCGCAGGGGGACCTTGGTTATGGCTACACCTTC
CASSPQGDLGYGYTF
>-|TRBJ2-2|-|TRBV4-2
TGTGCCAGCAGCCAAGCTGTGGGAGCCGGGGAGCTGTTTTTT
CASSQAVGAGELFF
>-|TRBJ1-1|TRBD1|TRBV5-5
TGTGCCAGCAGCTTGCGGGGGACAGGGATGGTAGCCACTGAAGCTTTCTTT
CASSLRGTGMVATEAFF
>medium-sized|TRBJ1-3|-|TRBV19
TGTGCCAGTTCAGGGTGGTCTGGAAACACCATATATTTT
CASSGWSGNTIYF
>-|TRBJ2-1|-|TRBV20-1
TGCAGTGCTAGAGATTGGAGCACCTCCTACAATGAGCAGTTCTTC
CSARDWSTSYNEQFF
>medium-sized|TRBJ1-2|-|TRBV19
TGTGCCAGTAGTATTCGGGGGGAGCTCTATGGCTACACCTTC
CASSIRGELYGYTF
>medium-sized|TRBJ1-3|-|TRBV5-5
TGTGCCAGCAGCTCAGACAGGTGGGCCACCATATATTTT
CASSSDRWATIYF
>medium-sized|TRBJ1-2|TRBD1|TRBV15
TGTGCCACCAGCAGAGATAGGACAGGGTATGGCTACACCTTC
CATSRDRTGYGYTF
>medium-sized|TRBJ2-7|-|TRBV28
TGTGCCAGCAGGACGGGGGCGCCCAACTCCTACGAGCAGTACTTC
CASRTGAPNSYEQYF
>few|TRBJ2-7|-|TRBV20-1
TGCAGTGCTAGACGGGGTGGTCCATGGCCCTACGAGCAGTACTTC
CSARRGGPWPYEQYF
>medium-sized|TRBJ1-2|-|TRBV18
TGTGCCAGCTCACCATCGCGTGCTTTGCGCTATGGCTACACCTTC
CASSPSRALRYGYTF